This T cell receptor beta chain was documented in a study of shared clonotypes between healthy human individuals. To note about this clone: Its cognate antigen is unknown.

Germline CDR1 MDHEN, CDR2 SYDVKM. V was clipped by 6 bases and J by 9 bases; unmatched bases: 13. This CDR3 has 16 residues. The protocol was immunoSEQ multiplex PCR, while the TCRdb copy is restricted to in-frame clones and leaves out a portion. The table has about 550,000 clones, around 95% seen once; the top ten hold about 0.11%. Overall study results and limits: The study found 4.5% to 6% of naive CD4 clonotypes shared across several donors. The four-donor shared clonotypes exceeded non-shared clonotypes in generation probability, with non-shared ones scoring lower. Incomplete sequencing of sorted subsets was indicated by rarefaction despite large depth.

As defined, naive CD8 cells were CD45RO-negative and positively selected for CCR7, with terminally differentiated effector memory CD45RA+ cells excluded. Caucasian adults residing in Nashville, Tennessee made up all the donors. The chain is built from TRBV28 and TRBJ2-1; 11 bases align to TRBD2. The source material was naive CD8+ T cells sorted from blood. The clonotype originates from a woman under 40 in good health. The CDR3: CASSPGISGRVGEQFF. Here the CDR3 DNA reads TGTGCCAGCAGCCCCGGGATTAGCGGGAGGGTAGGTGAGCAGTTCTTC.